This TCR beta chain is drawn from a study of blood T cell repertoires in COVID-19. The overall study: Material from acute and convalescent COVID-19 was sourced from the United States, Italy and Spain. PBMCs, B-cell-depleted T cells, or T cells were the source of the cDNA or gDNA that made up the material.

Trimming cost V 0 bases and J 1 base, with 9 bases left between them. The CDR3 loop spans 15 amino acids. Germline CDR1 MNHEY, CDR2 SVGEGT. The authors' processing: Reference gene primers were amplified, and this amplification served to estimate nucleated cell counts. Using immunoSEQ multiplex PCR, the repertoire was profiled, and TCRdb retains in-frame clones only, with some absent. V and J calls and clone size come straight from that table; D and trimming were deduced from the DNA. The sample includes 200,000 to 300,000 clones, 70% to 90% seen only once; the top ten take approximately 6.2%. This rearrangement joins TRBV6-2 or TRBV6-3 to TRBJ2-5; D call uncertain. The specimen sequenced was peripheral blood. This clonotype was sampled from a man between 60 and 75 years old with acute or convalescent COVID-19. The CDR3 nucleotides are TGTGCCAGCAGTTACTCGACGGAGTTCCAAGAGACCCAGTACTTC. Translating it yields CASSYSTEFQETQYF.